The clone carrying this T cell receptor (beta chain) was found a few times. V gave up 1 base and J gave up 5 bases; unmatched junction bases: 9. The CDR3 length is 16 residues. Germline loops: CDR1 SGHTA, CDR2 FQGNSA. The sample belongs to a study of blood T cells in healthy people across ages. A J-beta primer mix and a sample-barcoded 5' primer were used in a second PCR of roughly 6 to 11 cycles. TCRdb passed the 5' RACE reads through MiXCR, listing each CDR3 protein once. The sample holds some 920,000 distinct CDR3 sequences, 51% seen once. The J gene is TRBJ1-2, the V gene TRBV7-2, with TRBD1 identical over 8 bases. This receptor was obtained from a woman between 55 and 75 years old in good health. The sequenced sample was blood. The CDR3 region has the DNA TGTGCCAGCAGCTTAGACCGGGACAGGAGCCTTTATGGCTACACCTTC. Translated, it gives CASSLDRDRSLYGYTF.